This T cell receptor beta chain comes out of a study of blood T cell repertoires in COVID-19. Study summary: The United States, Italy and Spain were the sources of the acute and convalescent COVID-19 samples. Nucleic acid was either cDNA or gDNA, and it came from T cells, B-cell-depleted T cells, or PBMCs.

V gave up 5 bases and J gave up 0 bases, with 13 bases separating them. The CDR3 is 15 residues long. The V gene's germline CDR1 is LNHDA and CDR2 SQIVND (reference sequence). As handled by the study authors: Reference gene primer amplification gave nucleated cell count estimates. TCRdb keeps only in-frame clones here, not all; method: immunoSEQ multiplex PCR. V and J calls and clone size come straight from that table; D and trimming were deduced from the DNA. The sample has about 330,000 clones, around 85% seen once. This TCR came from a human donor in a cohort sampled during active COVID-19. V is TRBV19 and J is TRBJ1-1; D unresolved. The sequenced sample was peripheral blood. As DNA, the CDR3 is TGTGCCAGTAGTTCACCGGGGATAATGAACACTGAAGCTTTCTTT. Its translation is CASSSPGIMNTEAFF. The variable domain in full, completed from reference TRBV19 and TRBJ1-1, reads DGGITQSPKYLFRKEGQNVTLSCEQNLNHDAMYWYRQDPGQGLRLIYYSQIVNDFQKGDIAEGYSVSREKKESFPLTVTSAQKNPTAFYLCASSSPGIMNTEAFFGQGTRLTVV.